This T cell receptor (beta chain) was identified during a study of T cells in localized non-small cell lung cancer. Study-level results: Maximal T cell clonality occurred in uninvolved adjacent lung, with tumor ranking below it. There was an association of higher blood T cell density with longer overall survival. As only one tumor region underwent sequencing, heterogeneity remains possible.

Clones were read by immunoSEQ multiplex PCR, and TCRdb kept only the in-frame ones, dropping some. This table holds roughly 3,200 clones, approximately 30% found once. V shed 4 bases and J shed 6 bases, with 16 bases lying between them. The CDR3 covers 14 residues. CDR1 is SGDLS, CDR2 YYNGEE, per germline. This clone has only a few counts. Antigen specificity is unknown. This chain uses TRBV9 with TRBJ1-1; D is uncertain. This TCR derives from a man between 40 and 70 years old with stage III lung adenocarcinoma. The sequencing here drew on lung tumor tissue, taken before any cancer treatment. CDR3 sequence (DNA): TGTGCCAGCAGCCCCTTTGCGGGAGACGCTGAAGCTTTCTTT. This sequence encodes CASSPFAGDAEAFF.